This entry describes one TCR beta chain. V was clipped by 6 bases and J by 4 bases, with 16 bases between them. The CDR3 totals 14 residues. CDR1 is LNHDA, CDR2 SQIVND, per germline (reference sequence). This specimen comes from a study of blood T cell repertoires in COVID-19. The assay was immunoSEQ multiplex PCR, and TCRdb's table has in-frame clones only and misses some. In the table there are approximately 100,000 clones, roughly 88% of which are singletons. The chain is built from TRBV19 and TRBJ2-7; D may be TRBD1 (5 bases). The receptor comes from a human donor in a cohort sampled during active COVID-19. Sequenced sample: peripheral blood. The CDR3 nucleotides are TGTGCCAGTAGCGCCGTGGGCAGGGATTACGAGCAGTACTTC. Translating gives CASSAVGRDYEQYF.